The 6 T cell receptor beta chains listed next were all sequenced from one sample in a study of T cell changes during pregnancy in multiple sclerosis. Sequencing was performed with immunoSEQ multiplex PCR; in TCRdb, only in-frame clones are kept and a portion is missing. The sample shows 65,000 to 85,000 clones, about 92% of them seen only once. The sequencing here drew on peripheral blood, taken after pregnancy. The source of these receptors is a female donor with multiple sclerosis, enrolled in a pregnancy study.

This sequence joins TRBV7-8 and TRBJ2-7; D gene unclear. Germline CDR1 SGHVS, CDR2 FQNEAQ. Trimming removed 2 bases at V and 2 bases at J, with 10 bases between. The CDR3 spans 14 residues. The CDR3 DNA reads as TGTGCCAGCAGCTTAAACACCATTACCTACGAGCAGTACTTC. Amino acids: CASSLNTITYEQYF.

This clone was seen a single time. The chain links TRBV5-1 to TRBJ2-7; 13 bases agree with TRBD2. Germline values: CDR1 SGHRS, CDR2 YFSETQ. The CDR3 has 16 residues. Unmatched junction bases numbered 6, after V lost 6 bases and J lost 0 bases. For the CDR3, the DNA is TGCGCCAGCACGGGACTAGCGGGGCCAGGCTCCTACGAGCAGTACTTC. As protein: CASTGLAGPGSYEQYF.

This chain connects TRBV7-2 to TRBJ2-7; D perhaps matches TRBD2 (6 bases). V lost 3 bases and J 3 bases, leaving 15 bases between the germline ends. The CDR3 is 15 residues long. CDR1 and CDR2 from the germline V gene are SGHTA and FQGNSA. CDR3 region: CASSLTRGPHYEQYF. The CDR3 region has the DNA TGTGCCAGCAGCTTGACGCGGGGACCACACTACGAGCAGTACTTC. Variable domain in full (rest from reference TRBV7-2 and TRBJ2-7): GAGVSQSPSNKVTEKGKDVELRCDPISGHTALYWYRQSLGQGLEFLIYFQGNSAPDKSGLPSDRFSAERTGGSVSTLTIQRTQQEDSAVYLCASSLTRGPHYEQYFGPGTRLTVT.

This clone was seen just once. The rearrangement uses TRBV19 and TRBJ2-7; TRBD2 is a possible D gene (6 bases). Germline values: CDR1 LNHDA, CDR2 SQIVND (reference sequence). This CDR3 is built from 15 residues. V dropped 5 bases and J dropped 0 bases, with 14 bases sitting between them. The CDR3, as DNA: TGTGCCAGTAGTGACCCCGGGAGTACCTCCTACGAGCAGTACTTC. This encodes CASSDPGSTSYEQYF. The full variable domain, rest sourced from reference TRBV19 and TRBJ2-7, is DGGITQSPKYLFRKEGQNVTLSCEQNLNHDAMYWYRQDPGQGLRLIYYSQIVNDFQKGDIAEGYSVSREKKESFPLTVTSAQKNPTAFYLCASSDPGSTSYEQYFGPGTRLTVT.

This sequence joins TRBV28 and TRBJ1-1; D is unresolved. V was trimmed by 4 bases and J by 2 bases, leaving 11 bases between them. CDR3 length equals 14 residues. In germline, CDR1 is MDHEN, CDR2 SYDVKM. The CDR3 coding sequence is TGTGCCAGCAGTTGGGCAGGAATTAACACTGAAGCTTTCTTT. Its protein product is CASSWAGINTEAFF.

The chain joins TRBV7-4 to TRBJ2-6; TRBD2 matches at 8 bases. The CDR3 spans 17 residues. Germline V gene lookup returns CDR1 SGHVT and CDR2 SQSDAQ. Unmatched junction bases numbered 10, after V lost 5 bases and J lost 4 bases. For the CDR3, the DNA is TGTGCCAGCAGCAAACGGGAGGGCCTGAGAGGGGCCAACGTCCTGACTTTC. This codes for CASSKREGLRGANVLTF.